The source of this TCR beta chain is a study of control samples from healthy donors and cancer patients. Germline V gene sequence: CDR1 SGHTA, CDR2 FQGNSA. Trimming left V 8 bases short and J 1 base short, with 10 bases between. The CDR3 is 13 amino acids. Libraries were prepared by immunoSEQ multiplex PCR; TCRdb keeps only in-frame clonotypes and omits some of them. The sample yields approximately 94,000 clones, about 88% seen once. This chain connects TRBV7-2 to TRBJ2-3; D possibly corresponds to TRBD1 (6 bases). Input material: blood. This sequence originates from a woman between 45 and 60 years old in good health. CDR3 amino acids: CASGGLRTDTQYF. Here the CDR3 DNA reads TGTGCCAGCGGGGGCCTGCGCACAGATACGCAGTATTTT.